This T cell receptor beta chain was documented in a study of human T cells and chemical hapten exposure. Points on this clonotype: Its specificity is not known. A much larger clone lies one base from this, so it may be a read error.

Documented time point: patch test 2, 6 weeks after DPC sensitization. Treatment of the sample: therapeutic diphenylcyclopropenone sensitization with weekly scalp DPC. V gave up 10 bases and J gave up 6 bases; unmatched junction bases: 17. Germline loops: CDR1 MNHNS, CDR2 SASEGT. The CDR3 loop spans 16 amino acids. TCRdb recomputed calls from the RACE reads with MiXCR, one row per CDR3 protein. This sample has about 380,000 distinct CDR3 sequences, with roughly 6.3% found just once. Study results and caveats: Donors had alopecia, so their immune response may differ from healthy people's.

The TCR sequence derives from a woman younger than 30 with alopecia areata. Some clones in this sample may be carry-over from other donors' samples. This specimen consisted of whole blood, obtained in connection with sensitization to the hapten diphenylcyclopropenone (DPC). This sequence joins TRBV6-1 and TRBJ1-2, with 10 bases identical to TRBD1. The CDR3 reads CANVDIRTGGGNGYTF. The CDR3, as DNA: TGTGCCAACGTGGACATCCGGACAGGGGGAGGGAATGGCTACACCTTC.